This TCR beta chain comes out of a study of blood T cells in healthy people across ages. Overall study results and limits: Researchers judged that diversity estimates from one million T cells fell short of true values.

Germline CDR1 SGHRS, CDR2 YFSETQ. This CDR3 contains 16 residues. The trim removed 0 bases at V and 5 bases at J, leaving 5 bases unmatched. Of note for this clonotype: What it binds is unknown.

Per sample, at least 5 micrograms of total RNA were extracted. A second PCR, run for roughly 7 to 11 cycles, used a sample-barcoded 5' primer plus a J-beta primer mix. In TCRdb, the 5' RACE reads were re-called with MiXCR into one record per CDR3 protein. The repertoire holds fewer than 1.5 million distinct CDR3 sequences, with approximately 38% as singletons. This rearrangement joins TRBV5-1 to TRBJ2-2; TRBD1 agrees at 9 bases. The sequence came from a woman younger than 30 in good health. Sequencing was done on a sample of blood. CDR3 nucleotide sequence: TGCGCCAGCAGCTTGGGGGACAGGGAAAAGACCGGGGAGCTGTTTTTT. Translated, it gives CASSLGDREKTGELFF.